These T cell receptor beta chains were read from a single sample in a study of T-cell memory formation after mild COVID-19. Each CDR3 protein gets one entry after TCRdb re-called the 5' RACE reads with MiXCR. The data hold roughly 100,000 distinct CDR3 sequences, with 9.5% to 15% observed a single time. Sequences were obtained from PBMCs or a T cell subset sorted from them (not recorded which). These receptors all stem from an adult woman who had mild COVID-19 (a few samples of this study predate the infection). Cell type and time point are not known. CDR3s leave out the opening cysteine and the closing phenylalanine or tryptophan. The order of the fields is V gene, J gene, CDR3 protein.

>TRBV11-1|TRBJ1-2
ASSLGTRNYGYT
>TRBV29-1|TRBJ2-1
SVEGLVGVEQF
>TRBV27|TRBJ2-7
ASSLSGTASYEQY
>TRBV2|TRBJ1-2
ASSERRRNYGYT
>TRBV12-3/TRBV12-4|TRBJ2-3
ASSPGTSGEILTDTQY
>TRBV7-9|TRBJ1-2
ASSLDSRQADGGYGYT
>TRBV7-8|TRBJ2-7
ASSQGSQGGTYEQY
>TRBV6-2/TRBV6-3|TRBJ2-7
ASSNTGTVKTFSYEQY
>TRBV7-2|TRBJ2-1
ASSPTSGRAPNEQF
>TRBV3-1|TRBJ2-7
ASSQEGSYEQY
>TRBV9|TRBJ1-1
ASSVSGGAGTEAF
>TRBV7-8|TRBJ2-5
ASSAGTSGELQETQY
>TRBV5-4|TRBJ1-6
ASSFAGYYNSPLH
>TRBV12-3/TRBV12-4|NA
ASGDSGVREQY
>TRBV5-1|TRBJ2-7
ASREGAISYEQY
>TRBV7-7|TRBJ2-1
ASSLSGGVDEQF
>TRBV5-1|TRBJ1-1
ASSGNEGGMNTEAF
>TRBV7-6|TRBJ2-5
ASSGAGRYETQY